This T cell receptor beta chain is from a study of blood T cell repertoires in COVID-19. Looking at the study overall: The origin of the acute and convalescent COVID-19 samples was the United States, Italy and Spain. PBMCs, B-cell-depleted T cells, or T cells were the source of the cDNA or gDNA that made up the material.

V was shortened by 5 bases and J by 6 bases, with 28 bases between the two germline ends. This CDR3 spans 18 amino acids. In germline, CDR1 is SEHNR, CDR2 FQNEAQ (reference sequence). Per the original methods: Nucleated cell number was recorded as an estimate derived from reference gene primer amplification. Some clones are missing from TCRdb's copy, which holds only in-frame ones; the method was immunoSEQ multiplex PCR. Clonal size and the V and J genes are those of that table, whereas D and trimming came from the DNA. Of under 200,000 clones detected, around 86% appear once; the ten largest clones hold over 7%.

V gene TRBV7-9 combines with J gene TRBJ1-2; possible D gene TRBD1, 5 bases. The origin of this receptor is a woman aged 80 or older in a cohort sampled during active or convalescent COVID-19. Sequenced: peripheral blood. The CDR3 protein is CASSTEDSGGTFRDGYTF. The CDR3 DNA follows: TGTGCCAGCAGCACAGAAGACAGCGGGGGGACCTTTAGGGATGGCTACACCTTC.